Detailed here is one T cell receptor beta chain. Its specific antigen is unknown. Base-call qualities are not available, and no considerably larger clone is one nucleotide away. The sample originates from a study of blood T cell repertoires in COVID-19 (dated by TCRdb to the early 2020s). For context, the study as a whole: The collaborator samples originated in the United States, Italy and Spain and spanned the acute and convalescent phases of COVID-19. The material from the prospective study consisted of cDNA or gDNA derived from T cells, B-cell-depleted T cells, or PBMCs. Subjects who had been exposed to COVID-19, were actively infected with it, or had recovered from it provided the deeply sampled blood TCRbeta repertoires that made up the dataset. The repertoires were released in a freely available public database meant as a resource for research on the immune response to SARS-CoV-2. Samples came from the ongoing ImmuneRACE study (first 160 participants) plus 1,254 subjects from 6 global collaborators. The sample metadata nearly always contained a de-identified subject ID, COVID-19 status, age in years and sex. Where available, HLA class I and class II types were taken from metadata supplied by the sample provider and were not determined by assay-based typing.

General findings and caveats noted by the study authors: The amount of clinical and demographic metadata varied by source and participant and was provided uncurated.

Taken from cysteine to phenylalanine, the CDR3 has 14 residues. CDR3 DNA is the only sequence kept; it has 42 bases, read in frame from the first base. The trim is 0 bases for V and 0 bases for J, with a gap of 3 bases between the germline ends. Reading the germline V gene gives CDR1 MDHEN and CDR2 SYDVKM. At one collaborating source in Seattle, patients were enrolled during active infection and were followed longitudinally through the course of disease. Each collaborating institution followed its own protocols to collect whole blood in K2EDTA tubes. Collaborator samples were shipped for TCRbeta analysis as frozen whole blood, isolated PBMCs, or DNA extracted from either sample type. The immunoSEQ Assay, a bias-controlled multiplex PCR, was used to amplify TCRbeta CDR3 regions from genomic DNA. The published analysis was carried out like this. The number of nucleated cells in each sample was estimated by amplification of reference gene primers within the assay. Sequence reads were collapsed and filtered to measure the absolute abundance of every unique TCRbeta CDR3 rearrangement. For each sample, productive Simpson clonality was calculated as the square root of Simpson's diversity index over productive rearrangements. In TCRdb, the immuneACCESS table is reduced to in-frame sequences with V and J assigned. These tables do not hold every clone; where another copy was compared, an unresolved V gene accounts for under half, and the others remain unexplained. The D gene and trimming were derived from the DNA, and the V and J assignments and clone size from that table. The sample yields roughly 290,000 clones; 90% were counted once. 6.5% to 8% of the sample is in the top ten clones.

The source is a woman in her twenties or thirties with COVID-19, enrolled during active disease. Input material: peripheral blood. The V gene is TRBV28 and the J gene is TRBJ1-3, with the D gene not confidently named. CDR3 reads: CASSLWASGNTIYF. The nucleotides read TGTGCCAGCAGTTTATGGGCCTCTGGAAACACCATATATTTT.